Listed here is a single TCR beta chain. Its antigen is currently not known. No clone much larger than this one lies a single base away; base qualities are absent. These data originate in a study of cytomegalovirus exposure and HLA in healthy donors (dated by TCRdb to between 2016 and 2019). Notes on the research overall: An earlier analysis of a few hundred of the donors reported roughly 300 Gb of sequence data and 95 million to 120 million unique TCR beta sequences obtained from around 170 million T cells. In the later analysis, no new phenotypic data were used to find candidate immune exposures; instead, reliance was placed on TCR beta sequences and their occurrence across donors. Every discovery cohort repertoire had been produced on one sequencing platform. In addition to the first cohort of around 670 subjects, a separate validation cohort of approximately 130 different subjects was used. Among some 400 genotyped donors of the cohort, an average of roughly 230,000 unique TCR beta nucleotide sequences was sequenced per donor, of which about 20% were non-productive. A later analysis re-examined previously published TCR beta repertoires from more than 650 donors and added high-resolution HLA genotyping to investigate patterns of TCR occurrence. Several DR-DQ haplotypes were treated as single units for association and clustering because of strong linkage in the cohort. The aim of the study was to test whether cataloging public T cell receptors could identify signatures of past pathogen exposure. Class I and class II HLA loci were covered by the typing at four-digit resolution. To decide whether each TCR beta V gene segment behaved as functional or pseudogenic, an earlier analysis of some 570 of the donors relied on high-throughput TCR beta sequencing. Donor age, sex, ethnicity and CMV serostatus were compiled alongside the repertoire data. Of the roughly 400 genotyped donors, approximately 82% fell in the genetic ancestry cluster associated with self-reported Caucasian donors. Genome-wide SNP genotypes for about three fifths of the roughly 670 donors were used in a later genetic analysis, which treated that subset as a discovery cohort. An early release covering 500 to 750 HLA-typed donors comprised approximately 300 gigabases of sequencing data and 65 million to 100 million unique TCR sequences. The study used immunosequencing to profile the T cell repertoires of hundreds of subjects and linked those repertoires to cytomegalovirus serostatus. High-throughput TCR immunosequencing, statistical association of individual TCRs with disease status, and machine learning were combined to predict cytomegalovirus infection status. Typing coverage varied by locus: roughly 620-640 donors for A, B, C, DRB1 and DQB1; roughly 500 for DQA1; over 600 for DPA1; approximately 450 for DPB1. Results the study describes overall, beyond this receptor: Linkage disequilibrium might explain the correlated functional status among segregating V segments, but an unknown experimental factor could not be excluded. In a later analysis, most CMV-associated TCR beta chains were found to appear HLA-restricted, with HLA associations seemingly driven largely by CMV exposure. For the cohort, immune exposure information was limited to CMV serostatus. The study listed 150 to 200 TCR beta chains as associated with cytomegalovirus. The sequencing pipeline was judged likely to have produced a cluster of highly shared sequence variants as a technical artifact. In a later analysis, TCR association rates were found to vary across HLA loci, with the most associated TCRs seen for DRB1 alleles and the fewest for HLA-C alleles. In a later genetic analysis, fewer N-insertions in productive TCRs were reported among donors in an Asian-associated ancestry cluster than the roughly 640-donor mean. The cohort was sequenced for TCR beta chains only, and without alpha or paired-chain data the features that could be detected were limited. In a later analysis, several top co-occurrence clusters were reported to appear linked to parvovirus B19, influenza, CMV and Epstein-Barr virus. A later genetic analysis associated a missense DCLRE1C variant with V-gene and J-gene trimming of TCR beta chains, and an independent cohort replicated the association. In an earlier analysis of around 600 of the donors, most TCR beta V segments were observed in productive rearrangements about 87% or about 30% of the time, broadly matching IMGT annotations. While some public TCRs were present in many individuals, most TCR sequences turned up only very rarely across donors. In a later analysis, HLA-associated TCR beta chains were found to be more clonally expanded and to have lower generation probabilities than equally common non-associated chains. In a later analysis, over 15,000 TCR beta sequences were associated with specific HLA alleles at a false discovery rate of 0.05. Because the 87-base-pair reads could not distinguish some IMGT-functional V segments, including TRBV6-2 and TRBV6-3, those segments were excluded. HLA typing was unavailable for some donors at each locus, so association tests used only the typed subset. A further reported finding was that TCR beta sequences accurately predicted the HLA-A and HLA-B alleles for most subjects in the first cohort. Sequencing depth was assumed to be roughly uniform across donors in the presence/absence analyses, though that assumption may not hold. According to the authors, the approach could potentially be generalized to other disease states and immunological phenotypes. Strong co-occurrence of HLA alleles, especially DR and DQ, made assigning TCR associations to individual alleles difficult. The classifier was reported to diagnose cytomegalovirus status with high specificity and sensitivity in both the original and validation cohorts. Roughly 17 rarely observed V segments, including chromosome 9 orphons, were excluded from the earlier analysis of about 600 of the donors because counts were too low. In vitro tests confirmed that three of the cytomegalovirus-associated TCR beta chains recognize cytomegalovirus antigens.

The cohort was made up of roughly 670 healthy bone marrow donors. At the time of sampling, every cohort member was nominally healthy, though immune exposures that went unrecorded were likely present. The donor tested CMV seropositive, placing the donor among the 289 seropositive members of the cohort. A peripheral blood sample was collected from each donor, and TCR beta sequencing was performed on peripheral blood mononuclear cells. Genomic DNA extraction from the blood cell samples was performed with the Qiagen DNeasy Blood Extraction Kit. Libraries were prepared through the immunoSEQ multiplex PCR assay. The multiplex PCR relied on a mix of 60 forward primers for TCR Vbeta segments and 13 reverse primers for TCR Jbeta segments. A multiplex PCR assay on genomic DNA amplified the CDR3 region of rearranged TCR beta genes. On the Illumina HiSeq System, the amplified TCR beta libraries were sequenced as 87-base-pair reads. On the authors' methods: In a later analysis, roughly 80 million unique TCR beta chains were counted across the roughly 670 repertoires, and about 10 million of these chains were shared by at least two donors. Raw reads were error-corrected and collapsed into unique sequences by a nearest-neighbor algorithm in which closely related sequences were merged to remove PCR and sequencing errors. Alignment of CDR3 sequences to IMGT reference sequences was used to assign V, D and J gene segments. For a sequence to be retained, a match of at least six nucleotides to both a V gene segment and a J gene segment was required. Rearrangements were classified as productive when the CDR3 lacked stop codons and remained in frame with V and J, and all other rearrangements were classified as non-productive. Following IMGT convention, CDR3 was defined as the stretch from the second conserved V-encoded cysteine up to the conserved J-encoded phenylalanine. Sequences without an unambiguous match to a single V gene segment were excluded from the earlier analysis of a few hundred of the donors. An earlier analysis of 587 of the donors called V segments functional above 56.7% productive rearrangements and segregating when the between-donor standard deviation exceeded 5%. A statistical classification framework was developed to diagnose cytomegalovirus status using the catalog of TCR beta chain sequences. A later analysis assigned V and J genes by comparing TCR nucleotide sequences with IMGT/GENE-DB human TR gene sequences. The TCRdist pipeline was used in a later analysis to assign CDR3 sequences and most-parsimonious VDJ recombination scenarios. A later analysis defined each TCR beta chain by its CDR3 amino acid sequence plus V-gene family, and excluded reads lacking a unique V-gene family. A later analysis removed several hundred highly shared, low-generation-probability nucleotide sequences to deal with suspected cross-contamination and a sequencing artifact. In a later analysis, a clonal expansion index was calculated for each public chain from normalized within-repertoire ranks of inferred template counts. In a later analysis, generation probabilities were computed using a VDJ recombination model fitted to out-of-frame rearrangements, and the results were checked against IGoR. A later analysis scored TCR-TCR, TCR-HLA and TCR-CMV co-occurrence with hypergeometric tests, applying a repertoire-size bias correction to TCR pairs. False discovery rates were estimated in a later analysis by permuting HLA or CMV assignments 20 times. A later analysis grouped co-occurring TCRs with DBSCAN, adding TCRdist sequence similarity when clustering within HLA-allele-positive subsets. Repertoires with fewer than 30,000 or more than 120,000 public chains were left out of co-occurrence clustering, as were four to six repertoires with anomalous nucleotide sharing. Entries here come from immuneACCESS through TCRdb and include only in-frame sequences with V and J called. Some clones fail to appear in such tables; in the studies checked, an unresolved V gene covers under half of the shortfall, and the cause of the remainder is unknown. V and J calls and clone size are given by that table; D and trimming were obtained from the DNA. This sample has fewer than 200,000 clones in its table, and roughly 80% of those were observed once. The biggest ten clones account for 0.96% of the sample.

As encoded in the germline V gene (reference sequence), CDR1 is SEHNR while CDR2 is FQNEAQ. The CDR3, cysteine through phenylalanine, is 18 amino acids long. Only the CDR3 portion is preserved as DNA: 54 bases, with reading frame beginning at the first base. The germline V and J ends show losses of 5 bases and 0 bases respectively, and no gene match explains 10 bases of the junction. Sequenced sample: PBMCs. The source of this sequence is a girl aged 2-15 years in good health and CMV-seropositive. The chain is made from TRBV7-9 and TRBJ2-5; the junction holds 12 bases that match TRBD2. In nucleotides, the sequence is TGTGCCAGCAGCACCACTAGCGGGGGGAGCTTTTACCAAGAGACCCAGTACTTC. Translated, this gives CASSTTSGGSFYQETQYF.